The rows below give T cell receptor beta chains drawn from one sample of a study of T cells in Graves' hyperthyroidism and ophthalmopathy. MiXCR was run by TCRdb on the multiplex PCR reads, yielding one entry per CDR3 protein. The sample has over 700,000 distinct CDR3 sequences, around a third seen once. The sequencing sample was made of blood. These receptors all stem from a woman aged 40 to 50 with Graves' hyperthyroidism. CDR3s include the opening cysteine and the closing phenylalanine or tryptophan.

V gene: TRBV19
J gene: TRBJ2-7
CDR3 protein: CASSRTGGSSYEQYF

V gene: TRBV6-6
J gene: TRBJ1-4
CDR3 protein: CASTTGAGEKLFF

V gene: TRBV12-3/TRBV12-4
J gene: TRBJ1-1
CDR3 protein: CASSYVPQLVYGRYTEAFF

V gene: TRBV3-1
J gene: TRBJ1-3
CDR3 protein: CASSQDSTIYF

V gene: TRBV11-2
J gene: TRBJ1-6
CDR3 protein: CASSFDPVGSNSPLHF

V gene: TRBV6-5
J gene: TRBJ2-7
CDR3 protein: CASSYSSTDGGRGYEQYF

V gene: TRBV4-3
J gene: TRBJ2-5
CDR3 protein: CASGTTGGRETQYF

V gene: TRBV12-3/TRBV12-4
J gene: TRBJ2-7
CDR3 protein: CASALNWATPAYEQYF

V gene: TRBV9
J gene: TRBJ1-6
CDR3 protein: CASSAGVYNSPLHF

V gene: TRBV6-2/TRBV6-3
J gene: TRBJ2-7
CDR3 protein: CASSSPGQGGPYEQYF

V gene: TRBV18
J gene: TRBJ1-4
CDR3 protein: CASSPTDRTLFF

V gene: TRBV15
J gene: TRBJ1-1
CDR3 protein: CATSRQSEAEAFF

V gene: TRBV11-3
J gene: TRBJ1-1
CDR3 protein: CASGEFGTEAFF

V gene: TRBV7-2
J gene: TRBJ2-7
CDR3 protein: CASSAVGPISYEQYF

V gene: TRBV24-1
J gene: TRBJ2-7
CDR3 protein: CATSETGAYEQYF

V gene: TRBV7-8
J gene: TRBJ2-7
CDR3 protein: CASSLTVRQVGAYEQYF

V gene: TRBV10-3
J gene: TRBJ2-2
CDR3 protein: CAISEMGRTGELFF

V gene: TRBV7-2
J gene: TRBJ1-4
CDR3 protein: CASSSPGTARDEKLLF

V gene: TRBV4-3
J gene: TRBJ2-5
CDR3 protein: CASSQEGDGPGETQYF

V gene: TRBV2
J gene: TRBJ1-5
CDR3 protein: CASSPSTVGAGNQPQHF

V gene: TRBV29-1
J gene: TRBJ2-1
CDR3 protein: CSVEVGGYNEQFF

V gene: TRBV7-8
J gene: TRBJ1-1
CDR3 protein: CASSLDVTVWGAFF

V gene: TRBV6-5
J gene: TRBJ1-3
CDR3 protein: CASSYGRDSGNTIYF

V gene: TRBV9
J gene: TRBJ2-7
CDR3 protein: CASSLLGDPQSYEQYF

V gene: TRBV7-9
J gene: TRBJ1-1
CDR3 protein: CASSQRGGLNTEAFF

V gene: TRBV29-1
J gene: TRBJ1-2
CDR3 protein: CSVVLGNGGYTF

V gene: TRBV10-2
J gene: TRBJ1-5
CDR3 protein: CASRARTNQPQHF

V gene: TRBV4-1
J gene: TRBJ2-5
CDR3 protein: CASSLLQGSETQYF

V gene: TRBV10-2
J gene: TRBJ1-1
CDR3 protein: CASRGQGVNTEAFF

V gene: TRBV15
J gene: TRBJ1-6
CDR3 protein: CATSSESAGSSSPLHF

V gene: TRBV15
J gene: TRBJ2-5
CDR3 protein: CATSRDSTNTETQYF

V gene: TRBV10-3
J gene: TRBJ2-7
CDR3 protein: CAISSERQDGYEQYF

V gene: TRBV20-1
J gene: TRBJ2-7
CDR3 protein: CSASGAGLTHYEQYF

V gene: TRBV12-3/TRBV12-4
J gene: TRBJ1-1
CDR3 protein: CASSIQRRAFF

V gene: TRBV12-3/TRBV12-4
J gene: TRBJ2-5
CDR3 protein: CASSLQSGGGTQYF

V gene: TRBV20-1
J gene: TRBJ1-6
CDR3 protein: CSAGGQRLNSPLHF

V gene: TRBV11-2
J gene: TRBJ2-3
CDR3 protein: CASSPRSSTDTQYF

V gene: TRBV25-1
J gene: TRBJ2-7
CDR3 protein: CASSEISTSGTRDLVVF

V gene: TRBV25-1
J gene: TRBJ2-3
CDR3 protein: CASSEIRESDTQYF

V gene: TRBV27
J gene: TRBJ2-7
CDR3 protein: CASSKDRDSFYQQYF

V gene: TRBV10-3
J gene: TRBJ2-7
CDR3 protein: CASSATGTGLQYF

V gene: TRBV5-6
J gene: TRBJ1-1
CDR3 protein: CASSLRQGWTEAFF

V gene: TRBV29-1
J gene: TRBJ2-5
CDR3 protein: CSVAGQDSATQYF

V gene: TRBV12-3/TRBV12-4
J gene: TRBJ2-7
CDR3 protein: CAWNPAGPPYEQYF

V gene: TRBV12-3/TRBV12-4
J gene: TRBJ1-1
CDR3 protein: CASTTSGGRTEAFF

V gene: TRBV2
J gene: TRBJ1-1
CDR3 protein: CASRSGTGMNTEAFF